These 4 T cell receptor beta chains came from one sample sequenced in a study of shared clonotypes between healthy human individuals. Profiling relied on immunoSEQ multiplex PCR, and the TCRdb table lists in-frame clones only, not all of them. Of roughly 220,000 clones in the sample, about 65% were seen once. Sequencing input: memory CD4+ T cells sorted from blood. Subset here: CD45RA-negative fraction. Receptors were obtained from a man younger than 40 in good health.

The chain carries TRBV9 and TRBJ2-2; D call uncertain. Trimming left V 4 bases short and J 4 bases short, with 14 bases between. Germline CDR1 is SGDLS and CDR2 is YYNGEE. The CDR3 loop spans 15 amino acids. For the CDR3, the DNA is TGTGCCAGCAGCTCGCAGTATCGGGCCACCGGGGAGCTGTTTTTT. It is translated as CASSSQYRATGELFF.

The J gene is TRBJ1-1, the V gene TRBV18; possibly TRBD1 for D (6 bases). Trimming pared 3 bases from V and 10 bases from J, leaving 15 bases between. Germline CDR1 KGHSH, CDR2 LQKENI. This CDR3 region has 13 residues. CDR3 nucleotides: TGTGCCAGCTCACCGGGGGGCCTTGGGGGAGCTTTCTTT. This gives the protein CASSPGGLGGAFF.

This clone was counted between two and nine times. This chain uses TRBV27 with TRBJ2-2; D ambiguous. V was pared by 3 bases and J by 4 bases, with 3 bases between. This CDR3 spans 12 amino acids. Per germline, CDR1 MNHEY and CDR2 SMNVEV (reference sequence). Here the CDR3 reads CASSFLTGELFF. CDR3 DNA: TGTGCCAGCAGTTTTCTCACCGGGGAGCTGTTTTTT.

The CDR3 DNA follows: TGTGCCAGTACCGACGGACAGGGGTACAATCAGCCCCAGCATTTT. Translating gives CASTDGQGYNQPQHF. V usage is TRBV19 and J usage is TRBJ1-5; 9 nucleotides match TRBD1. Losses at the gene ends were 7 bases for V and 3 bases for J; bases not matched to a gene: 7. CDR3 length: 15 residues. CDR1 is LNHDA, CDR2 SQIVND, per germline (reference sequence).